The 24 T cell receptor beta chains presented below share a single source sample, sequenced in a study of beta chain features in type 1 diabetes. Reverse transcribing all isolated RNA meant expressed TCRB transcripts were sequenced. Some clones are missing from TCRdb's copy, which holds only in-frame ones; the method was immunoSEQ multiplex PCR. This table has hundreds of thousands of clones, about 10% appearing once. The specimen was naive CD4+ T cells from blood. The origin of the receptors is a woman in her twenties or thirties in good health.

This clone was observed a few times. The J gene is TRBJ2-4, the V gene TRBV4-3; D not certain. The V gene lost 0 bases and the J gene lost 0 bases, with 9 bases spanning the gap. The CDR3 runs to 16 residues. Germline-derived CDR1 and CDR2 are LGHNA and YSLEER. CDR3 loop: CASSQDGHIAKNIQYF. The CDR3 DNA follows: TGCGCCAGCAGCCAAGATGGGCACATAGCCAAAAACATTCAGTACTTC.

This clone has a handful of counts. This chain links TRBV7-2 with TRBJ2-7; 11 nucleotides align to TRBD2. With 3 bases clipped from V and 3 bases from J, the junction kept 4 bases outside the gene matches. CDR3 length equals 15 residues. Germline values: CDR1 SGHTA, CDR2 FQGNSA. The CDR3 reads CASSLTGTSGYEQYF. CDR3 in DNA: TGTGCCAGCAGCTTGACCGGGACTAGCGGCTACGAGCAGTACTTC.

The chain is built from TRBV4-3 and TRBJ2-7, with 11 bases lining up with TRBD1. J gave up 2 bases and V 1 base, and 7 bases lay outside the gene matches. From germline, CDR1 is LGHNA and CDR2 YSLEER. The CDR3 runs 17 residues. The CDR3 coding sequence is TGCGCCAGCAGCCAAGTCCGGACAGGGGGCGCCCCCTACGAGCAGTACTTC. It specifies CASSQVRTGGAPYEQYF.

The chain couples TRBV28 to TRBJ2-3; D is unresolved. This CDR3 has 15 residues. The V end was cut by 3 bases, the J end by 1 base, with 11 bases between. CDR1 and CDR2 from the germline V gene are MDHEN and SYDVKM. CDR3 in DNA: TGTGCCAGCAGTTTGATAGCAAGTCGCACAGATACGCAGTATTTT. Protein product: CASSLIASRTDTQYF.

This clone showed up just a few times. The rearrangement uses TRBV14 and TRBJ2-7, with a possible D match to TRBD2 (5 bases). V was trimmed by 3 bases and J by 0 bases, leaving 15 bases between them. The germline gives CDR1 SGHDN, CDR2 FVKESK. The CDR3 is made up of 16 amino acids. The CDR3 reads CASSHVNTGISYEQYF. Written as DNA, the CDR3 is TGTGCCAGCAGCCACGTGAATACCGGGATCTCCTACGAGCAGTACTTC.

The chain joins TRBV7-3 to TRBJ2-1; D might be TRBD2 (5 bases). This CDR3 spans 12 amino acids. V lost 3 bases to trimming and J lost 9 bases, with 9 bases between them. CDR1 SGHTA and CDR2 FQGTGA come from the germline V gene. CDR3 nucleotides: TGTGCCAGCAGCTTTCAAGGGAGTGAGCAGTTCTTC. This encodes CASSFQGSEQFF.

This clone was seen only a few times. The gene calls are TRBV19 and TRBJ2-7; TRBD1 is a possible D gene (5 bases). V was shortened by 5 bases and J by 3 bases, with 17 bases between the two germline ends. CDR1 is LNHDA and CDR2 is SQIVND in the germline V gene (reference sequence). The length of the CDR3 is 15 residues. CDR3 DNA: TGTGCCAGTAGTCCCCCCTCTTCAGGGAACTACGAGCAGTACTTC. The encoded protein is CASSPPSSGNYEQYF.

There are a few counts of this clone. J is TRBJ2-2 and V is TRBV7-8; D perhaps matches TRBD2 (6 bases). Trimming removed 0 bases at V and 7 bases at J, with 12 bases between. This CDR3 has 15 amino acids. The germline V gene encodes CDR1 SGHVS and CDR2 FQNEAQ. Here the CDR3 DNA reads TGTGCCAGCAGCTTAGCGGCAGGAGGGATCGGGGAGCTGTTTTTT. This translates into CASSLAAGGIGELFF.

V usage is TRBV30 and J usage is TRBJ2-7; D is perhaps TRBD1 (6 bases). There are 14 residues in the CDR3. The germline CDR1 and CDR2 sequences are GTSNPN and SVGIG (reference sequence). Trimming took 0 bases from V and 6 from J, leaving 15 bases between them. The CDR3 protein is CAWSVGNIGGEQYF. The CDR3 DNA reads as TGTGCCTGGAGTGTAGGGAACATAGGGGGCGAGCAGTACTTC.

This rearrangement joins TRBV29-1 to TRBJ1-5; D gene uncertain. This CDR3 spans 12 amino acids. The V gene lost 4 bases and the J gene lost 3 bases, with 7 bases spanning the gap. Per germline, CDR1 SQVTM and CDR2 ANQGSEA. CDR3: CSVGQLNQPQHF. CDR3 coding DNA: TGCAGCGTTGGTCAACTCAATCAGCCCCAGCATTTT.

This chain joins TRBV7-2 and TRBJ2-1, with 7 bases lining up with TRBD2. CDR3 length: 16 residues. Trimming removed 1 base from V and 4 bases from J; junction bases left unmatched: 7. CDR1 SGHTA and CDR2 FQGNSA come from the germline V gene. The CDR3 DNA is TGTGCCAGCAGCTTAGTCGGCGGGAGTGGGTACAATGAGCAGTTCTTC. As protein: CASSLVGGSGYNEQFF.

The chain is built from TRBV7-9 and TRBJ2-5; D is perhaps TRBD1 (6 bases). V dropped 7 bases and J dropped 5 bases, with 17 bases sitting between them. CDR1 SEHNR and CDR2 FQNEAQ come from the germline V gene (reference sequence). This CDR3 comprises 14 residues. CDR3 amino acids: CASTLTQGWETQYF. CDR3 DNA sequence: TGTGCCAGCACCCTCACACAGGGTTGGGAGACCCAGTACTTC.

The genes are TRBV27 and TRBJ1-2; D is unclear. The CDR3 consists of 12 residues. Looked up from germline, CDR1 is MNHEY and CDR2 is SMNVEV (reference sequence). Trimming took 4 bases from V and 8 from J, leaving 11 bases between them. For the CDR3, the DNA is TGTGCCAGCAGTTACCGGGGTCAAGGCTACACCTTC. Translating gives CASSYRGQGYTF.

The V and J genes are TRBV25-1 and TRBJ1-3, with unresolved D. V was clipped by 8 bases and J by 0 bases, with 11 bases between them. The CDR3 is 14 amino acids. The germline CDR1 and CDR2 sequences are MGHDK and SYGVNS. As DNA, the CDR3 is TGTGCCAGCGCCTCGGGGTACTCTGGAAACACCATATATTTT. Its protein product is CASASGYSGNTIYF.

This clone was picked up a small number of times. The V gene is TRBV19, the J gene TRBJ2-6, with 8 bases fitting TRBD1. The CDR3 has 20 residues. V dropped 4 bases and J dropped 0; count of bases not matched to a gene: 14. CDR1 is LNHDA and CDR2 is SQIVND in the germline V gene (reference sequence). The CDR3 protein is CASSTVWTGMRVSGANVLTF. CDR3 nucleotides: TGTGCCAGTAGTACAGTGTGGACAGGGATGAGGGTCTCTGGGGCCAACGTCCTGACTTTC.

This clone was detected a few times. The chain combines TRBV28 with TRBJ2-5; 8 bases agree with TRBD1. Germline V lookup: CDR1 MDHEN, CDR2 SYDVKM. CDR3 size: 15 residues. Germline trimming cut 5 bases from V and 2 bases from J; bases unmatched to any gene: 7. This CDR3 reads CASSPLGTGQETQYF. The DNA for the CDR3 is TGTGCCAGCAGTCCCCTCGGGACAGGTCAAGAGACCCAGTACTTC.

The chain carries TRBV6-5 and TRBJ2-1; 8 nucleotides agree with TRBD2. The germline V gene has CDR1 MNHEY and CDR2 SVGAGI. The CDR3 is 15 amino acids. J lost 0 bases, V lost 6 bases, and 4 bases had no gene match. The chain's CDR3 is CASRGLAGSYNEQFF. The CDR3 DNA sequence: TGTGCCAGCAGAGGACTAGCCGGCTCCTACAATGAGCAGTTCTTC.

This clone was seen a few times. Germline is not matched at one junction end, which may reflect a read error. The rearrangement links TRBV10-3 to TRBJ2-7; TRBD1 agrees at 7 bases. This CDR3 comprises 14 residues. The V gene's germline CDR1 is ENHRY and CDR2 SYGVKD. CDR3: CAISGTVQSFEQYF. The CDR3 DNA reads TGTGCCATCAGCGGGACAGTCCAATCCTTCGAGCAGTACTTC.

The J gene is TRBJ2-2, the V gene TRBV7-9, with D maybe TRBD1 (5 bases). CDR1 and CDR2 from the germline V gene are SEHNR and FQNEAQ (reference sequence). CDR3 length: 15 amino acids. V was clipped by 6 bases and J by 4 bases, with 15 bases between them. The CDR3 sequence is CASRVDSSLTGELFF. CDR3 bases: TGTGCCAGCAGAGTCGACAGTTCGCTCACCGGGGAGCTGTTTTTT. Together with reference TRBV7-9 and TRBJ2-2, the CDR3 gives the full variable domain: DTGVSQNPRHKITKRGQNVTFRCDPISEHNRLYWYRQTLGQGPEFLTYFQNEAQLEKSRLLSDRFSAERPKGSFSTLEIQRTEQGDSAMYLCASRVDSSLTGELFFGEGSRLTVL.

This clone was seen only a few times. The V call is TRBV6-5, the J call TRBJ1-1, with 9 bases lining up with TRBD1. V shed 8 bases and J 5 bases; nucleotides not matched to a gene: 9. Looked up from germline, CDR1 is MNHEY and CDR2 is SVGAGI. The CDR3 has 14 residues. CDR3 in amino acids: CASGIQGARTEAFF. Here the CDR3 DNA reads TGTGCCAGCGGGATACAGGGGGCAAGGACTGAAGCTTTCTTT.

V usage is TRBV30 and J usage is TRBJ1-1, with D hard to call. The V end lost 2 bases, the J end lost 1 base, and 11 bases lay between the germline ends. Looked up from germline, CDR1 is GTSNPN and CDR2 is SVGIG (reference sequence). CDR3 size: 14 residues. Written as DNA, the CDR3 is TGTGCCTGGAGTTTCGAGACACCGAACACTGAAGCTTTCTTT. Protein sequence: CAWSFETPNTEAFF.

This clone was seen more than once but under ten times. The chain combines TRBV29-1 with TRBJ2-1, with TRBD2 matching 12 bases. CDR1 is SQVTM and CDR2 is ANQGSEA in the germline V gene. V lost 8 bases to trimming and J lost 14 bases; unmatched junction nucleotides: 10. This CDR3 comprises 12 residues. The CDR3 protein is CSWGASGRVEFF. DNA of the CDR3: TGCAGCTGGGGGGCTAGCGGGAGGGTGGAGTTCTTC.

The chain employs TRBV29-1 and TRBJ1-1; the D is unclear. V lost 3 bases, J lost 1 base, and 6 bases lay in between. This CDR3 comprises 12 residues. Germline CDR1 and CDR2: SQVTM and ANQGSEA. CDR3 DNA: TGCAGCGTTGATTTCAGGAACACTGAAGCTTTCTTT. Translation: CSVDFRNTEAFF.

The sample holds a few counts of this clone. V gene TRBV9 combines with J gene TRBJ2-1; 11 bases are a match to TRBD2. The V gene end was trimmed by 0 bases and the J gene end by 4 bases; junction bases not matched to a gene: 3. This CDR3 is 16 amino acids long. CDR1 is SGDLS, CDR2 YYNGEE, per germline. In DNA form, the CDR3 reads TGTGCCAGCAGCGTAGATGGGACTAGCGGTTACAATGAGCAGTTCTTC. Protein: CASSVDGTSGYNEQFF.